The clone carrying this T cell receptor beta chain was counted once. The repertoire was sequenced with immunoSEQ multiplex PCR; TCRdb's copy has only in-frame clones and lacks some. The table lists a few hundred thousand clones, around 86% of them singletons. Allocation to cohorts depended on clinical history reported by the participants. From germline, CDR1 is WSHSY and CDR2 SAAADI. The CDR3 has 14 residues. V was trimmed by 2 bases and J by 3 bases, leaving 10 bases between them. The data derive from a study of blood T cell repertoires in COVID-19. Sample: PBMCs or T cells enriched from blood (not recorded which). V is TRBV10-2 and J is TRBJ2-5, with D tentatively TRBD2 (6 bases). The receptor was derived from a man aged 25-45 years in a cohort exposed to, infected with or recovered from COVID-19 (not recorded which). CDR3 protein: CASSEQRAEETQYF. The CDR3 nucleotides read TGCGCCAGCAGTGAGCAGCGGGCAGAAGAGACCCAGTACTTC.